A selection of T cell receptor beta chains follows, all from one sample in a study of identical twins. TCRdb re-called the 5' RACE reads with MiXCR, one entry per CDR3 protein. Seen here are some 500,000 distinct CDR3 sequences, 14% observed once, and the top ten hold more than 0.8%. The sample was also linked to a second study, of yellow fever vaccine responses in identical twins.

Specimen: CD4+ T cells sorted from blood. The receptors were sampled from a woman under 30 in good health. Each CDR3 is given with its conserved first and last residue. A D gene is named only where the DNA matches it firmly. Expanded clones are given a class, and other clones once, few, many or no size at all.

j_call,d_call,v_call,clone_size,cdr3_aa,cdr3_nt
TRBJ2-6,.,TRBV12-3/TRBV12-4,.,CASSLALGGSGANVLTF,TGTGCCAGCAGTTTAGCGCTCGGAGGGTCCGGGGCCAACGTCCTGACTTTC
TRBJ2-7,.,TRBV29-1,.,CSGGGFVHEQYF,TGCAGCGGGGGCGGGTTTGTCCACGAGCAGTACTTC
TRBJ2-7,.,TRBV5-1,many,CASSFSFYEQYF,TGCGCCAGCAGCTTCTCCTTCTACGAGCAGTACTTC
TRBJ2-7,.,TRBV7-2,.,CASSPTGASHEQYF,TGTGCCAGCAGCCCCACCGGGGCCTCCCACGAGCAGTACTTC
TRBJ1-4,.,TRBV27,few,CASSVQANEKLFF,TGTGCCAGCAGTGTTCAAGCTAATGAAAAACTGTTTTTT
TRBJ2-7,.,TRBV11-2,.,CASRNRVPYEQYF,TGTGCCAGCAGGAACAGGGTACCCTACGAGCAGTACTTC
TRBJ1-1,.,TRBV7-2,.,CASSLERNEAFF,TGTGCCAGCAGCTTAGAACGGAATGAAGCTTTCTTT
TRBJ2-6,TRBD1,TRBV5-1,.,CASSFPQGAVLTGANVLTF,TGCGCCAGCAGCTTTCCACAGGGGGCAGTGTTAACTGGGGCCAACGTCCTGACTTTC
TRBJ1-6,.,TRBV18,.,CASSPLDSNSPLHF,TGTGCCAGCTCACCATTGGACAGCAATTCACCCCTCCACTTT
TRBJ1-2,.,TRBV20-1,.,CSARDYGYTF,TGCAGTGCTAGAGACTATGGCTACACCTTC
TRBJ2-3,TRBD2,TRBV3-1,.,CASSQDGAGGPGDTQYF,TGTGCCAGCAGCCAAGATGGAGCGGGGGGGCCAGGAGATACGCAGTATTTT
TRBJ2-3,.,TRBV28,.,CASSLDIVVTQYF,TGTGCCAGCAGTTTAGATATAGTAGTTACGCAGTATTTT
TRBJ2-3,TRBD2,TRBV29-1,many,CSVMGGVTDTQYF,TGCAGCGTCATGGGGGGGGTCACAGATACGCAGTATTTT
TRBJ2-1,TRBD1,TRBV20-1,few,CSARPSGTAVREQFF,TGCAGTGCTAGACCATCCGGGACAGCCGTGAGGGAGCAGTTCTTC
TRBJ2-7,.,TRBV15,few,CATSREPDNYEQYF,TGTGCCACCAGCAGAGAGCCGGACAACTACGAGCAGTACTTC
TRBJ2-1,.,TRBV7-9,.,CASSLDLVEQFF,TGTGCCAGCAGCTTAGATCTGGTTGAGCAATTCTTC
TRBJ2-3,.,TRBV7-9,.,CASSPIWGADTQYF,TGTGCCAGCAGCCCGATTTGGGGTGCAGATACGCAGTATTTT
TRBJ2-3,TRBD2,TRBV19,.,CASSRLAGLSTDTQYF,TGTGCCAGTAGTAGACTAGCGGGTCTCAGCACAGATACGCAGTATTTT
TRBJ1-1,.,TRBV6-5,few,CASSYSPDMGTEAFF,TGTGCCAGCAGTTACTCGCCAGATATGGGCACTGAAGCTTTCTTT
TRBJ2-7,.,TRBV12-3/TRBV12-4,few,CASRPHFHEQYF,TGTGCCAGCAGGCCCCACTTCCACGAGCAGTACTTC
TRBJ1-2,.,TRBV20-1,once,CSPSGSDGRGESGYTF,TGCAGTCCCAGCGGGTCAGATGGAAGGGGAGAATCGGGCTACACCTTC
TRBJ2-3,TRBD2,TRBV24-1,many,CATSDPGGVTDTQYF,TGTGCCACCAGTGATCCGGGAGGAGTCACAGATACGCAGTATTTT
TRBJ2-7,.,TRBV20-1,.,CSARVVQGLHYEQYF,TGCAGTGCTAGAGTTGTCCAGGGTTTGCATTACGAGCAGTACTTC
TRBJ2-4,TRBD2,TRBV4-1,few,CASSQTGLAGGNLAKNIQYF,TGCGCCAGCAGCCAGACAGGACTAGCGGGGGGAAACCTAGCCAAAAACATTCAGTACTTC
TRBJ2-1,.,TRBV25-1,.,CASTSLSAYNEQFF,TGTGCCAGCACCTCACTTAGCGCTTACAATGAGCAGTTCTTC
TRBJ2-1,.,TRBV7-7,few,CASSLASGNEQFF,TGTGCTAGCAGCTTAGCGTCAGGGAATGAGCAGTTCTTC
TRBJ2-7,.,TRBV28,few,CASSFRVTYEQYF,TGTGCCAGCAGTTTCCGGGTGACCTACGAGCAGTACTTC
TRBJ2-7,.,TRBV3-1,few,CASSQGVYRGAAYEQYF,TGTGCCAGCAGCCAAGGCGTCTATAGGGGAGCGGCCTACGAGCAGTACTTC
TRBJ2-5,TRBD2,TRBV5-5,few,CASSLGVAGGLETQYF,TGTGCCAGCAGCTTGGGAGTAGCGGGGGGGCTGGAGACCCAGTACTTC
TRBJ2-7,.,TRBV28,.,CASGGTVIYEQYF,TGTGCCAGCGGCGGGACAGTCATCTACGAGCAGTACTTC
TRBJ2-7,TRBD2,TRBV12-3/TRBV12-4,.,CASSSLAGSYEQYF,TGTGCCAGCAGTTCATTAGCGGGGTCCTACGAGCAGTACTTC
TRBJ1-4,.,TRBV20-1,few,CSAVDALQNEKLFF,TGCAGTGCCGTTGACGCCCTACAGAATGAAAAACTGTTTTTT
TRBJ2-4,.,TRBV5-6,many,CASSLLGNIQYF,TGTGCCAGCAGCTTACTAGGAAACATTCAGTACTTC
TRBJ1-3,.,TRBV6-5,few,CASRGDNTIYF,TGTGCCAGCCGTGGGGATAACACCATATATTTT
TRBJ2-1,.,TRBV5-1,.,CASSSRPGYNEQFF,TGCGCCAGCAGCTCACGGCCGGGCTACAATGAGCAGTTCTTC
TRBJ1-2,TRBD1,TRBV12-3/TRBV12-4,.,CASSRTGGGYTF,TGTGCCAGCAGCAGGACAGGGGGAGGCTACACCTTC